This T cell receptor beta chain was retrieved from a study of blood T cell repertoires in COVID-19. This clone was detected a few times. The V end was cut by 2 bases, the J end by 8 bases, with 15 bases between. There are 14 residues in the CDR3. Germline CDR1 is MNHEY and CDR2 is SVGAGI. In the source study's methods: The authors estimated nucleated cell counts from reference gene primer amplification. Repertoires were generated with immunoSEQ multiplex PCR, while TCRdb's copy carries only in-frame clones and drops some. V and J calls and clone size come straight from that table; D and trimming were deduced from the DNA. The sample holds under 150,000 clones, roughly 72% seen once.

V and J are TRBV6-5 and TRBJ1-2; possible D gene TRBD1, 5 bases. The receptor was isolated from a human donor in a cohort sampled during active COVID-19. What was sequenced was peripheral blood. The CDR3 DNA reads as TGTGCCAGCAGTTACCAGGGCAGGGTGGGCGGCTACACCTTC. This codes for CASSYQGRVGGYTF.